This paragraph covers one TCR beta chain sequence. Its target is unknown. The sample is drawn from a study of T cells after yellow fever vaccination. Study outcomes and limitations: CD4 and CD8 compartments shared a small share of clonotypes. Sorted repertoires could include abundant contaminating clonotypes from bulk cells.

5'RACE template switching produced TCR cDNA carrying a universal primer site and UMIs. TCRdb analysed the 5' RACE reads with MiXCR anew, one entry per CDR3 protein. Of 550,000 to 750,000 distinct CDR3 sequences listed, 13% are singletons. The receptor was isolated from a man younger than 45 who received the YFV17D yellow fever vaccine. The sample in question was PBMCs, obtained on the day of the yellow fever booster vaccination.

The CDR3 DNA is TGCGCCAGCAGCCAAGGAGGGACCCGGGGGGAGCAGTTCTTC. Encoded protein: CASSQGGTRGEQFF. This sequence joins TRBV4-3 and TRBJ2-1; tentative D call: TRBD2 (6 bases). V gave up 1 base and J gave up 10 bases, with 14 bases separating them. This CDR3 is 14 amino acids long. Germline V gene data show CDR1 as LGHNA and CDR2 as YSLEER.